The 23 T cell receptor beta chains listed next were all sequenced from one sample in a study of vaccination and CD4 T cells after COVID-19. No cognate antigen is known for these TCRs. The assay that was used to sequence DNA from cultured CD4+ T cells was the Oncomine TCR Beta short-read assay. TCRdb independently ran MiXCR on the PCR reads; one entry per CDR3 protein. The table lists about 13,000 distinct CDR3 sequences, about 45% of them singletons. Treatment described: approximately 11-day PBMC culture with coronavirus spike peptide pools or control peptides (ViraFEST assay). Material: CD4+ T cells from blood, cultured in vitro. Source of these receptors: a human donor who had recovered from COVID-19.

A word on this clonotype: A read error may account for a junction end that differs from germline. The V and J genes are TRBV28 and TRBJ2-7, with D tentatively TRBD2 (7 bases). The germline V gene has CDR1 MDHEN and CDR2 SYDVKM. CDR3 length equals 16 residues. The CDR3 bases are TGTACCAGCAGTTCCCCGGAGGGAGGGGGATGGTACGAGCAGTACTTC. Protein product: CTSSSPEGGGWYEQYF.

This clonotype was detected a few times. This chain links TRBV7-3 with TRBJ2-2; D remains unclear. The CDR3 spans 14 residues. Per the germline V gene, CDR1 is SGHTA and CDR2 is FQGTGA. The ends were cut back, 4 bases at V and 2 bases at J, with 8 bases in the middle. Here the CDR3 DNA reads TGTGCCAGCAGCTCCTTAGCAAACACCGGGGAGCTGTTTTTT. Amino acid sequence: CASSSLANTGELFF. The entire variable domain, with the rest obtained from reference TRBV7-3 and TRBJ2-2, is as follows: GAGVSQTPSNKVTEKGKYVELRCDPISGHTALYWYRQSLGQGPEFLIYFQGTGAADDSGLPNDRFFAVRPEGSVSTLKIQRTERGDSAVYLCASSSLANTGELFFGEGSRLTVL.

CDR3 amino acids: CSAVTSGDSTDTQYF. For the CDR3, the DNA is TGCAGTGCTGTTACTAGCGGGGATAGCACAGATACGCAGTATTTT. The chain joins TRBV20-1 to TRBJ2-3, with 10 positions matching TRBD2. CDR1 is DFQATT, CDR2 SNEGSKA, per germline (reference sequence). The CDR3 is 15 amino acids. Losses at the gene ends were 5 bases for V and 0 bases for J; bases not matched to a gene: 5.

V gene TRBV7-3 combines with J gene TRBJ1-2, with D maybe TRBD1 (5 bases). The germline V gene encodes CDR1 SGHTA and CDR2 FQGTGA. This CDR3 spans 14 amino acids. V lost 5 bases to trimming and J lost 0 bases, with 10 bases between them. CDR3 region: CASSPGGTNYGYTF. Written as DNA, the CDR3 is TGTGCCAGCAGCCCTGGGGGGACTAACTATGGCTACACCTTC.

In this sample, this clonotype turned up a few times. The J gene is TRBJ1-1, the V gene TRBV7-2, with TRBD1 as a possible D gene (6 bases). V dropped 3 bases and J dropped 8 bases, with 13 bases sitting between them. The CDR3 has 13 residues. CDR1 and CDR2 from the germline V gene are SGHTA and FQGNSA. The CDR3 nucleotides read TGTGCCAGCAGCTTCGGGACGGGGGGCGAAGCTTTCTTT. Amino acids: CASSFGTGGEAFF.

This rearrangement joins TRBV7-2 to TRBJ2-1; 7 nucleotides line up with TRBD2. Germline values: CDR1 SGHTA, CDR2 FQGNSA. V gave up 4 bases and J gave up 6 bases; unmatched junction bases: 6. This CDR3 spans 14 amino acids. The CDR3 loop is CASSSRLAGNEQFF. As DNA, the CDR3 is TGTGCCAGCAGCTCTCGACTAGCTGGCAATGAGCAGTTCTTC.

V gene TRBV7-8 combines with J gene TRBJ2-7; D is possibly TRBD1 (6 bases). CDR1 is SGHVS and CDR2 is FQNEAQ in the germline V gene. V was cut by 5 bases and J by 6 bases, with 20 bases left in between. The CDR3 totals 15 residues. CDR3 nucleotides: TGTGCCAGCAGCACCAACAGTGGACAGTCGGGCGAGCAGTACTTC. Its translation is CASSTNSGQSGEQYF.

In this sample, this clonotype turned up a few times. DNA of the CDR3: TGTGCCAGCAGTTCGTTGACAGGGATGTCCGGGGGGACCCAGTACTTC. It codes for CASSSLTGMSGGTQYF. The chain is built from TRBV6-2 or TRBV6-3 and TRBJ2-5, with a tentative D call TRBD1 (7 bases). Germline CDR1 is MNHEY and CDR2 is SVGEGT. The CDR3 has 16 amino acids. Trimming shortened V by 4 bases and J by 7 bases, and 22 bases separated the two germline ends.

This clonotype was counted between two and nine times. The V and J genes are TRBV20-1 and TRBJ1-1; D is unresolved. Trimming removed 4 bases at V and 2 bases at J, with 5 bases between. This CDR3 has 11 residues. Germline V gene lookup returns CDR1 DFQATT and CDR2 SNEGSKA (reference sequence). CDR3 in amino acids: CSANPNTEAFF. The CDR3 DNA reads as TGCAGTGCTAACCCAAACACTGAAGCTTTCTTT.

The V and J genes are TRBV27 and TRBJ1-1; tentative D call: TRBD1 (6 bases). CDR1 and CDR2 from the germline V gene are MNHEY and SMNVEV (reference sequence). The CDR3 spans 13 residues. Trimming removed 5 bases from V and 7 bases from J, with 14 bases in between. CDR3 in amino acids: CASSRDRYHEAFF. CDR3 coding DNA: TGTGCCAGCAGTAGAGACAGGTATCATGAAGCTTTCTTT.

The chain uses TRBV6-1 and TRBJ2-4; 10 bases match TRBD1. The ends lost 6 bases at V and 5 bases at J; junction bases unmatched: 10. The germline CDR1 and CDR2 sequences are MNHNS and SASEGT. The CDR3 covers 16 residues. The chain's CDR3 is CASSLGPGQGENIQYF. CDR3 bases: TGTGCCAGCAGCCTTGGCCCTGGACAGGGGGAAAACATTCAGTACTTC.

This chain uses TRBV14 with TRBJ1-1; D gene uncertain. V shed 2 bases and J shed 1 base, with 5 bases lying between them. CDR1 is SGHDN, CDR2 FVKESK, per germline. CDR3 length: 13 residues. CDR3 loop: CASSQNTNTEAFF. DNA for the CDR3: TGTGCCAGCAGCCAAAATACGAACACTGAAGCTTTCTTT.

This clonotype was seen a few times. This sequence joins TRBV10-3 and TRBJ2-7; 8 bases agree with TRBD2. The CDR3 is 14 residues long. The J segment lost 6 bases and the V segment lost 6 bases, leaving 10 bases of the junction unmatched. Germline V lookup: CDR1 ENHRY, CDR2 SYGVKD. This CDR3 reads CAISPSTGTSEQYF. For the CDR3, the DNA is TGTGCCATCAGCCCCTCGACCGGGACTAGCGAGCAGTACTTC.

The rearrangement joins TRBV20-1 to TRBJ2-2; 9 bases are a match to TRBD2. Trimming removed 3 bases from V and 2 bases from J; junction bases left unmatched: 1. Per germline, CDR1 DFQATT and CDR2 SNEGSKA (reference sequence). This CDR3 is built from 14 residues. DNA for the CDR3: TGCAGTGCTAGGACTAGCGGAAACACCGGGGAGCTGTTTTTT. Protein product: CSARTSGNTGELFF.

This sequence joins TRBV7-3 and TRBJ2-2, with D uncertain. Germline V gene sequence: CDR1 SGHTA, CDR2 FQGTGA. The CDR3 is 16 residues long. Trimming took off 0 bases at V and 5 bases at J, with 13 bases between the two ends. The CDR3 region has the DNA TGTGCCAGCAGCTTAACATTTGGTTCGATAACCGGGGAGCTGTTTTTT. This codes for CASSLTFGSITGELFF.

The chain carries TRBV3-1 and TRBJ2-2; D may be TRBD1 (6 bases). The V gene's germline CDR1 is LGHDT and CDR2 YNNKEL (reference sequence). The CDR3 loop spans 14 amino acids. The ends were cut back, 7 bases at V and 1 base at J, with 10 bases in the middle. The CDR3 nucleotides are TGTGCCAGCAAACAAGGGGGGAACACCGGGGAGCTGTTTTTT. Protein: CASKQGGNTGELFF.

This clonotype was counted between two and nine times. The V gene is TRBV7-2, the J gene TRBJ1-1; perhaps TRBD1 as D (6 bases). This CDR3 comprises 13 residues. Between the trimmed V and J ends, which lost 5 bases and 7 bases, there was a span of 14 bases. Germline loops: CDR1 SGHTA, CDR2 FQGNSA. CDR3 sequence (DNA): TGTGCCAGCAGCCCACAGGGTGGGAATGAAGCTTTCTTT. It encodes CASSPQGGNEAFF.

V and J are TRBV7-2 and TRBJ2-7; D is perhaps TRBD1 or TRBD2 (6 bases each). Germline values: CDR1 SGHTA, CDR2 FQGNSA. This CDR3 is built from 15 residues. Between the trimmed V and J ends, which lost 0 bases and 7 bases, there was a span of 16 bases. The CDR3 DNA reads as TGTGCCAGCAGCTTAGCGATAGGGGGAGGTCGGGAGCAGTACTTC. Translating it yields CASSLAIGGGREQYF.

The J gene is TRBJ2-3, the V gene TRBV5-4; D is ambiguous. The CDR3 extends over 16 amino acids. Trimming cost V 0 bases and J 0 bases, with 11 bases left between them. Germline-derived CDR1 and CDR2 are SGHNT and YYREEE (reference sequence). The CDR3 is CASSLGQALSTDTQYF. CDR3 DNA: TGTGCCAGCAGCTTGGGCCAAGCTCTTAGCACAGATACGCAGTATTTT.

J is TRBJ2-1 and V is TRBV20-1; no definite D call. V was clipped by 0 bases and J by 7 bases, with 19 bases between them. Germline CDR1 reads DFQATT; CDR2 reads SNEGSKA (reference sequence). This CDR3 is built from 16 residues. The CDR3 protein is CSARDLDQIRRNEQFF. The CDR3 DNA sequence: TGCAGTGCTAGAGACCTAGACCAGATCAGAAGGAATGAGCAGTTCTTC.

The chain combines TRBV19 with TRBJ2-1; 10 nucleotides agree with TRBD2. Germline V gives CDR1 LNHDA, CDR2 SQIVND (reference sequence). V dropped 7 bases and J dropped 9; count of bases not matched to a gene: 18. The CDR3 runs to 17 residues. The CDR3 loop reads CASTISASSGRGAEQFF. CDR3 DNA sequence: TGTGCCAGTACCATATCCGCCTCTAGCGGGAGAGGTGCTGAGCAGTTCTTC.

The chain carries TRBV19 and TRBJ2-3; TRBD1 matches 8 bases. With V trimmed by 5 bases and J by 0 bases, 4 bases remained unmatched. The germline CDR1 and CDR2 sequences are LNHDA and SQIVND (reference sequence). CDR3 size: 15 residues. In nucleotides, the CDR3 is TGTGCCAGTAGTCCTAACAGGGGGAGCACAGATACGCAGTATTTT. It codes for CASSPNRGSTDTQYF.

The chain couples TRBV12-3 or TRBV12-4 to TRBJ1-1; 7 bases line up with TRBD1. V lost 6 bases to trimming and J lost 6 bases; unmatched junction nucleotides: 10. There are 14 residues in the CDR3. CDR3 sequence reads: CASRGTASNPEAFF. CDR3 in DNA: TGTGCCAGCAGGGGGACAGCGTCGAATCCTGAAGCTTTCTTT.